The clone carrying this T cell receptor beta chain is labeled as medium-sized. Its antigen is still unknown. The sample carries other DNA sequences with the same CDR3. No treatment of any kind had been given to any patient before thyroid surgery. The record originates from a study of metastatic and nonmetastatic thyroid tumors. Study outcomes and limitations: For both blood and tumor, malignant thyroid tumors reportedly showed significantly higher TCR beta diversity than benign nodules did.

Germline CDR1 reads MRHNA; CDR2 reads SNTAGT. The germline V and J ends were trimmed by 0 bases and 7 bases, with 7 bases remaining between them. CDR3 size: 13 residues. TCRdb reanalyzed the PCR reads via MiXCR. The data show some 41,000 clones, with 25% to 30% seen just once and 9.9% held by the top ten. What was sequenced was blood. The TCR originated in a male donor with papillary thyroid cancer or a benign thyroid nodule (not recorded which). Some clones in this sample may be carry-over from other donors' samples. The chain has TRBV6-4 and TRBJ2-1; D unclear. CDR3 sequence reads: CASSDSSENEQFF. The CDR3 nucleotides are TGTGCCAGCAGTGACTCGAGTGAAAATGAGCAGTTCTTC.